The 25 T cell receptor beta chains below come from one sample, sequenced in a study of blood T cell repertoires in COVID-19. Some clones are missing from TCRdb's copy, which holds only in-frame ones; the method was immunoSEQ multiplex PCR. This table has about 200,000 clones, more than 65% appearing once. Material for sequencing was peripheral blood. The receptors were gathered from a human donor in a cohort sampled during active COVID-19.

The chain employs TRBV18 and TRBJ2-7; the match to TRBD1 covers 7 bases. Germline CDR1 and CDR2: KGHSH and LQKENI. This CDR3 contains 17 residues. V lost 2 bases and J lost 7; bases outside the gene matches: 17. The CDR3 DNA follows: TGTGCCAGCTCACCATCGACAGGGCCCTCGCGGGTATATGAGCAGTACTTC. This translates into CASSPSTGPSRVYEQYF.

The chain recombines TRBV7-9 with TRBJ1-6; D ambiguous. Trimming left V 11 bases short and J 0 bases short, with 11 bases between. The length of the CDR3 is 14 residues. The germline gives CDR1 SEHNR, CDR2 FQNEAQ (reference sequence). The CDR3 nucleotides are TGTGCCGGGCAGACGAGCTCCTATAATTCACCCCTCCACTTT. Translating gives CAGQTSSYNSPLHF.

The chain couples TRBV7-9 to TRBJ2-7; TRBD1 matches 10 bases. This CDR3 contains 15 residues. After removal of 5 bases from V and 3 bases from J, the junction contained 7 bases not matched to a gene. Germline CDR1 and CDR2: SEHNR and FQNEAQ (reference sequence). CDR3 in DNA: TGTGCCAGCAGCCCAAGAGGGACAGGGGACTACGAGCAGTACTTC. It yields the protein CASSPRGTGDYEQYF.

The chain is built from TRBV7-2 and TRBJ1-5; a weak D match, TRBD1 (6 bases). The CDR3 length is 14 residues. Deletions cut 1 base from V and 5 bases from J, with 9 bases between. Germline V gene sequence: CDR1 SGHTA, CDR2 FQGNSA. CDR3 sequence (DNA): TGTGCCAGCAGCTTAGTGGGGGCGTATCAGCCCCAGCATTTT. Its protein is CASSLVGAYQPQHF.

V is TRBV7-9 and J is TRBJ2-1, with D tentatively TRBD2 (6 bases). V shed 1 base and J shed 5 bases, with 21 bases lying between them. Germline values: CDR1 SEHNR, CDR2 FQNEAQ (reference sequence). CDR3 length: 18 residues. CDR3 region: CASSLGLHSGGKDNEQFF. The CDR3 DNA follows: TGTGCCAGCAGCTTAGGCCTACATAGTGGCGGGAAGGACAATGAGCAGTTCTTC.

The V and J genes are TRBV2 and TRBJ2-2; D uncertain. The germline gives CDR1 SNHLY, CDR2 FYNNEI. The CDR3 runs 14 residues. V gave up 2 bases and J gave up 4 bases, with 8 bases separating them. CDR3 protein: CASSEYSPTGELFF. CDR3 coding DNA: TGTGCCAGCAGTGAATATAGTCCCACCGGGGAGCTGTTTTTT.

V usage is TRBV6-5 and J usage is TRBJ1-6; TRBD1 aligns across 7 bases. Looked up from germline, CDR1 is MNHEY and CDR2 is SVGAGI. V was clipped by 6 bases and J by 3 bases; unmatched bases: 5. There are 15 residues in the CDR3. CDR3 nucleotides: TGTGCCAGCAGCCGACAGGGCCTCTATAATTCACCCCTCCACTTT. Translation: CASSRQGLYNSPLHF.

The chain links TRBV28 to TRBJ1-5; the D gene is possibly TRBD1 (5 bases). Germline CDR1 MDHEN, CDR2 SYDVKM. The V end was cut by 6 bases, the J end by 0 bases, with 18 bases between. The CDR3 is 17 amino acids. As DNA, the CDR3 is TGTGCCAGCAGCCCACGGAGGGGCTTTAATAGCAATCAGCCCCAGCATTTT. This encodes CASSPRRGFNSNQPQHF.

The rearrangement links TRBV6-1 to TRBJ1-4; maybe TRBD1 (6 bases). Trimming stripped 2 bases from V and 3 bases from J, with 13 bases between. Germline lookup yields CDR1 MNHNS and CDR2 SASEGT. The CDR3 runs to 16 residues. Written as DNA, the CDR3 is TGTGCCAGCAGTGAATTTACAGGGATAGCTAATGAAAAACTGTTTTTT. This codes for CASSEFTGIANEKLFF.

The genes are TRBV2 and TRBJ2-5; TRBD2 matches 10 bases. Germline lookup yields CDR1 SNHLY and CDR2 FYNNEI. The CDR3 covers 15 residues. V shed 6 bases, J shed 1 base, and the junction held 5 bases outside the gene matches. The CDR3 nucleotides read TGTGCCAGCAGAGCTAGGACTAGCGGCCAAGAGACCCAGTACTTC. Its translation: CASRARTSGQETQYF.

The chain couples TRBV18 to TRBJ1-1; D gene uncertain. V lost 0 bases to trimming and J lost 4 bases, with 12 bases between them. Per germline, CDR1 KGHSH and CDR2 LQKENI. There are 15 residues in the CDR3. This chain's CDR3 is CASSPPSGVSTEAFF. In nucleotides, the CDR3 is TGTGCCAGCTCACCACCAAGCGGGGTAAGCACTGAAGCTTTCTTT.

The CDR3 DNA sequence: TGTGCCAGTAGTATAACCAGGGGGCGGACTGAAGCTTTCTTT. Protein sequence: CASSITRGRTEAFF. The J gene is TRBJ1-1, the V gene TRBV19, with 8 positions matching TRBD1. CDR1 and CDR2 from the germline V gene are LNHDA and SQIVND (reference sequence). This CDR3 has 14 amino acids. The junction had 4 bases not matched to a gene; V was cut back by 2 bases and J by 5 bases.

The chain recombines TRBV25-1 with TRBJ2-2; 14 bases match TRBD2. CDR1 and CDR2 from the germline V gene are MGHDK and SYGVNS. The CDR3 runs to 16 residues. With V trimmed by 7 bases and J by 3 bases, 4 bases remained unmatched. CDR3 sequence (DNA): TGTGCCAGCACTACGGGACTAGCGGGAGACACCGGGGAGCTGTTTTTT. The encoded protein is CASTTGLAGDTGELFF.

The CDR3 sequence is CASSLQQGARNTIYF. In DNA form, the CDR3 reads TGTGCCAGCAGCTTACAACAGGGGGCTAGAAACACCATATATTTT. The chain recombines TRBV7-2 with TRBJ1-3; 9 bases agree with TRBD1. The CDR3 runs to 15 residues. After removal of 2 bases from V and 5 bases from J, the junction contained 4 bases not matched to a gene. The germline gives CDR1 SGHTA, CDR2 FQGNSA.

Concerning this clone: Other nucleotide sequences from this sample produce the same CDR3. The chain uses TRBV12-3 or TRBV12-4 and TRBJ2-2; the match to TRBD1 covers 7 bases. Trimming removed 6 bases from V and 6 bases from J; junction bases left unmatched: 4. This CDR3 is 13 amino acids long. CDR3: CASRSQGPGELFF. CDR3 nucleotides: TGTGCCAGCAGGTCACAGGGGCCCGGGGAGCTGTTTTTT.

The chain has TRBV9 and TRBJ2-7; D call uncertain. Trimming removed 3 bases at V and 6 bases at J, with 10 bases between. There are 12 residues in the CDR3. Looked up from germline, CDR1 is SGDLS and CDR2 is YYNGEE. The DNA for the CDR3 is TGTGCCAGCAGCGCTGATTACGGCGAGCAGTACTTC. Its translation is CASSADYGEQYF.

The genes are TRBV4-1 and TRBJ2-1; 13 nucleotides agree with TRBD2. V shed 6 bases, J shed 5 bases, and the junction held 10 bases outside the gene matches. The CDR3 sequence is 17 residues long. CDR1 is MGHRA and CDR2 is YSYEKL in the germline V gene. The DNA of the CDR3 is TGCGCCAGCAGTTTTCCCTATACTAGCGGGAGGGACAATGAGCAGTTCTTC. Residues: CASSFPYTSGRDNEQFF.

The chain has TRBV7-8 and TRBJ2-1, with 7 bases identical to TRBD2. The CDR3 is 14 residues long. CDR1 and CDR2 from the germline V gene are SGHVS and FQNEAQ. V was clipped by 4 bases and J by 4 bases; unmatched bases: 4. Here the CDR3 reads CASSSRDYYNEQFF. The DNA of the CDR3 is TGTGCCAGCAGCTCCCGGGACTATTACAATGAGCAGTTCTTC. Based on the CDR3 plus reference TRBV7-8 and TRBJ2-1, the full variable domain is GAGVSQSPRYKVAKRGQDVALRCDPISGHVSLFWYQQALGQGPEFLTYFQNEAQLDKSGLPSDRFFAERPEGSVSTLKIQRTQQEDSAVYLCASSSRDYYNEQFFGPGTRLTVL.

The chain carries TRBV11-2 and TRBJ2-3; the D is unclear. The germline V and J ends were trimmed by 1 base and 6 bases, with 17 bases remaining between them. CDR3 length: 16 residues. Germline CDR1 is SGHAT and CDR2 is FQNNGV. CDR3 nucleotide sequence: TGTGCCAGCAGCTTAGTTTCGACACCCCCAACCGATACGCAGTATTTT. This encodes CASSLVSTPPTDTQYF.

The V and J genes are TRBV15 and TRBJ2-3; TRBD2 agrees at 15 bases. With 3 bases clipped from V and 3 bases from J, the junction kept 4 bases outside the gene matches. Germline CDR1 reads LNHNV; CDR2 reads YYDKDF (reference sequence). The CDR3 is 17 residues long. CDR3 protein: CATSSGTSGRLTDTQYF. CDR3 in DNA: TGTGCCACCAGCAGCGGGACTAGCGGGAGGTTGACAGATACGCAGTATTTT. Full variable domain (rest looked up from reference TRBV15 and TRBJ2-3): DAMVIQNPRYQVTQFGKPVTLSCSQTLNHNVMYWYQQKSSQAPKLLFHYYDKDFNNEADTPDNFQSRRPNTSFCFLDIRSPGLGDTAMYLCATSSGTSGRLTDTQYFGPGTRLTVL.

CDR3 DNA: TGCGCCAGCGGGAGGGGTGTTCAAGAGACCCAGTACTTC. Amino acids: CASGRGVQETQYF. The rearrangement uses TRBV5-1 and TRBJ2-5, with TRBD2 matching 7 bases. CDR3 length: 13 residues. V lost 7 bases and J lost 2; bases outside the gene matches: 5. CDR1 and CDR2 (germline): SGHRS, YFSETQ.

The chain joins TRBV10-1 to TRBJ2-2, with 7 bases identical to TRBD2. J gave up 4 bases and V 2 bases, and 4 bases lay outside the gene matches. Germline values: CDR1 WNHNN, CDR2 SYGVQD (reference sequence). The CDR3 runs to 15 residues. In nucleotides, the CDR3 is TGCGCCAGCAGTGAGAGTGGCGGGGGCACCGGGGAGCTGTTTTTT. It translates to CASSESGGGTGELFF.

This clone was seen only a few times. The chain links TRBV19 to TRBJ1-1, with 9 bases lining up with TRBD1. J was trimmed by 9 bases and V by 7 bases; bases with no gene match: 15. Germline lookup yields CDR1 LNHDA and CDR2 SQIVND (reference sequence). This CDR3 region has 15 residues. CDR3 in amino acids: CASKVRGQGPTKAFF. In nucleotides, the CDR3 is TGTGCCAGTAAGGTCCGTGGACAGGGGCCTACGAAAGCTTTCTTT.

The chain couples TRBV28 to TRBJ1-3; D might be TRBD1 (5 bases). From germline, CDR1 is MDHEN and CDR2 SYDVKM. With 4 bases removed from V and 4 bases from J, the gap between germline ends came to 17 bases. This CDR3 has 16 amino acids. DNA of the CDR3: TGTGCCAGCAGTTCCCGGACACCCGTGGTGGGAAACACCATATATTTT. Residues: CASSSRTPVVGNTIYF.

This chain links TRBV10-3 with TRBJ2-3; TRBD2 aligns across 8 bases. The CDR3 runs to 12 residues. Germline V CDR1 and CDR2: ENHRY, SYGVKD. V was clipped by 8 bases and J by 6 bases; unmatched bases: 4. CDR3 nucleotide sequence: TGTGCCATCGGGGGCGGGAGGGATACGCAGTATTTT. It yields the protein CAIGGGRDTQYF.